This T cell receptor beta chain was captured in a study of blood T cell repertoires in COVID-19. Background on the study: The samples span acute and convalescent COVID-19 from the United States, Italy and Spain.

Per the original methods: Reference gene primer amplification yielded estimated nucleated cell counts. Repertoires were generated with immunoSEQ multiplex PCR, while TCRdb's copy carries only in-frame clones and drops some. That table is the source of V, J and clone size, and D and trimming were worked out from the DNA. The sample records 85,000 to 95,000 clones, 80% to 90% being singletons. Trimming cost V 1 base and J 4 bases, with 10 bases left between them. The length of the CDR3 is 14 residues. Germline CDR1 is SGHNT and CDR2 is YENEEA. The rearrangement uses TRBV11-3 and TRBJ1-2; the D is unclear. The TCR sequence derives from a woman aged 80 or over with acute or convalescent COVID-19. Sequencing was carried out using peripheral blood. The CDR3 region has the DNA TGTGCCAGCAGCTTAGGAGGAGTCCGCTATGGCTACACCTTC. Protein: CASSLGGVRYGYTF.